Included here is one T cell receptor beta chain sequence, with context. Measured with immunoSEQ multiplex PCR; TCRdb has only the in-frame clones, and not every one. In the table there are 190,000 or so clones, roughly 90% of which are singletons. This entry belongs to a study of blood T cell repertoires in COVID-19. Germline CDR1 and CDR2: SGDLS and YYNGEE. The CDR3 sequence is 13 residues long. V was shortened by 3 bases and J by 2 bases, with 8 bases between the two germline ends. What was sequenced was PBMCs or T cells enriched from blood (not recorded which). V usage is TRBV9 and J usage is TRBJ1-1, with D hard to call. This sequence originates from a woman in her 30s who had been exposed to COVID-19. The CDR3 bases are TGTGCCAGCAGCGCAGGCAGCAACACTGAAGCTTTCTTT. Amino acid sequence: CASSAGSNTEAFF.